The 19 T cell receptor beta chains listed next were all sequenced from one sample in a study of OX40 agonist ivuxolimab in advanced cancers. TCRdb's table, derived via immunoSEQ multiplex PCR, lists solely in-frame clones and lacks some. The table lists approximately 160,000 clones, under 95% of them singletons. The input for sequencing was CD4+ or CD8+ T cells sorted from blood, taken in a trial of the OX40 agonist ivuxolimab. The receptors were sampled from an adult with an advanced solid tumor such as melanoma, head and neck, liver or kidney cancer.

The chain employs TRBV29-1 and TRBJ2-1; 7 bases are shared with TRBD1. The germline V gene has CDR1 SQVTM and CDR2 ANQGSEA. The CDR3 runs 16 residues. V dropped 4 bases and J dropped 2; count of bases not matched to a gene: 11. The CDR3 here is CSVGGERGPTYNEQFF. CDR3 in DNA: TGCAGCGTTGGGGGAGAGAGGGGGCCTACCTACAATGAGCAGTTCTTC.

The chain is built from TRBV28 and TRBJ2-7; 10 nucleotides agree with TRBD1. The CDR3 consists of 16 residues. The germline CDR1 and CDR2 sequences are MDHEN and SYDVKM. V was pared by 5 bases and J by 5 bases, with 12 bases of the junction left unmatched. DNA for the CDR3: TGTGCCAGCAGTGGCCGGGACAGGGGATTTTCGAACGAGCAGTACTTC. Protein product: CASSGRDRGFSNEQYF.

This clone was picked up a small number of times. This chain connects TRBV5-5 to TRBJ1-5; possibly TRBD1 for D (6 bases). V lost 3 bases, J lost 7 bases, and 17 bases lay in between. The length of the CDR3 is 15 residues. Germline CDR1 and CDR2: SGHKS and YYEKEE (reference sequence). The CDR3, as DNA: TGTGCCAGCAGCTGGGGACAAGGAGGCGGCCAGCCCCAGCATTTT. This sequence encodes CASSWGQGGGQPQHF.

The chain combines TRBV25-1 with TRBJ1-3, with no clear D. There are 12 residues in the CDR3. CDR1 and CDR2 from the germline V gene are MGHDK and SYGVNS. Trimming left V 7 bases short and J 1 base short, with 5 bases between. The CDR3 sequence is CASKASGNTIYF. CDR3 bases: TGTGCCAGCAAGGCTTCTGGAAACACCATATATTTT.

This clone showed up just once. The chain has TRBV10-3 and TRBJ2-3, with D unresolved. Trimming took 2 bases from V and 1 from J, leaving 13 bases between them. The CDR3 totals 16 residues. From germline, CDR1 is ENHRY and CDR2 SYGVKD. This CDR3 is CAISEPLGFGTDTQYF. The CDR3, as DNA: TGTGCCATCAGTGAGCCGCTCGGGTTTGGCACAGATACGCAGTATTTT.

The V call is TRBV5-4, the J call TRBJ1-5; unclear D gene. Germline CDR1 SGHNT, CDR2 YYREEE (reference sequence). Trimming stripped 0 bases from V and 7 bases from J, with 5 bases between. The CDR3 runs 12 residues. The CDR3 region has the DNA TGTGCCAGCAGCTTGGAAGGGCAGCCCCAGCATTTT. Residues: CASSLEGQPQHF.

The V and J genes are TRBV9 and TRBJ2-5; no reliable D call. The V end lost 4 bases, the J end lost 0 bases, and 16 bases lay between the germline ends. The germline gives CDR1 SGDLS, CDR2 YYNGEE. The CDR3 is 16 residues long. CDR3 bases: TGTGCCAGCAGCCCCGGGCCCCACCTTAACCAAGAGACCCAGTACTTC. Encoded protein: CASSPGPHLNQETQYF. The full variable domain, with the rest looked up from reference TRBV9 and TRBJ2-5, is DSGVTQTPKHLITATGQRVTLRCSPRSGDLSVYWYQQSLDQGLQFLIQYYNGEERAKGNILERFSAQQFPDLHSELNLSSLELGDSALYFCASSPGPHLNQETQYFGPGTRLLVL.

This chain uses TRBV7-9 with TRBJ2-3; TRBD2 matches 10 bases. CDR1 is SEHNR and CDR2 is FQNEAQ in the germline V gene (reference sequence). The CDR3 runs 17 residues. The V segment lost 4 bases and the J segment 1 base; nucleotides outside the gene matches: 8. The CDR3 protein is CASSSPSGSRGTDTQYF. The CDR3 coding sequence is TGTGCCAGCAGCTCGCCTAGCGGGAGTCGGGGCACAGATACGCAGTATTTT. The full variable domain, its missing parts supplied by reference TRBV7-9 and TRBJ2-3, is DTGVSQNPRHKITKRGQNVTFRCDPISEHNRLYWYRQTLGQGPEFLTYFQNEAQLEKSRLLSDRFSAERPKGSFSTLEIQRTEQGDSAMYLCASSSPSGSRGTDTQYFGPGTRLTVL.

V and J are TRBV6-5 and TRBJ1-1; weak D call: TRBD1 (5 bases). The CDR3 consists of 15 residues. Germline V gene sequence: CDR1 MNHEY, CDR2 SVGAGI. V shed 6 bases and J shed 11 bases, with 25 bases lying between them. CDR3 in DNA: TGTGCCAGCAGCTCCACAGGCCAGTCCCTGTCCGGGGCTTTCTTT. This translates into CASSSTGQSLSGAFF.

This chain joins TRBV15 and TRBJ1-2, with D hard to call. The CDR3 covers 18 residues. Trimming pared 0 bases from V and 3 bases from J, leaving 20 bases between. CDR1 and CDR2 (germline): LNHNV, YYDKDF (reference sequence). This CDR3 is CATSRDQRTVKYHYGYTF. CDR3 nucleotides: TGTGCCACCAGCAGAGACCAGAGGACGGTGAAGTATCACTATGGCTACACCTTC.

The chain combines TRBV27 with TRBJ2-2; D ambiguous. This CDR3 spans 14 amino acids. The germline V gene encodes CDR1 MNHEY and CDR2 SMNVEV (reference sequence). Trimming took off 5 bases at V and 7 bases at J, with 14 bases between the two ends. The DNA for the CDR3 is TGTGCCAGCAGTGGGCTAGATGTAGGCGGGGAGCTGTTTTTT. Translated, it gives CASSGLDVGGELFF.

The chain has TRBV27 and TRBJ2-2; D ambiguous. CDR3 size: 14 residues. Germline V gene data show CDR1 as MNHEY and CDR2 as SMNVEV (reference sequence). Trimming cost V 0 bases and J 7 bases, with 9 bases left between them. Written as DNA, the CDR3 is TGTGCCAGCAGTTTATCTTGGCAGAGCGGGGAGCTGTTTTTT. It translates to CASSLSWQSGELFF.

The genes are TRBV18 and TRBJ1-2, with D tentatively TRBD1 (5 bases). The CDR3 spans 14 residues. Germline-derived CDR1 and CDR2 are KGHSH and LQKENI. Deletions cut 3 bases from V and 3 bases from J, with 11 bases between. CDR3 DNA: TGTGCCAGCTCACCGGAACAGGCCTACTATGGCTACACCTTC. This codes for CASSPEQAYYGYTF.

J is TRBJ1-1 and V is TRBV7-2; 8 bases are a match to TRBD1. Trimming at V came to 3 bases and at J to 0 bases, leaving 3 bases not matched to a gene. Germline V lookup: CDR1 SGHTA, CDR2 FQGNSA. This CDR3 contains 15 residues. The CDR3 region is CASSFRTGLNTEAFF. CDR3 bases: TGTGCCAGCAGCTTTCGGACAGGGCTGAACACTGAAGCTTTCTTT.

The chain recombines TRBV27 with TRBJ1-1; D not certain. The CDR3 has 14 amino acids. V was shortened by 5 bases and J by 2 bases, with 12 bases between the two germline ends. Germline CDR1 is MNHEY and CDR2 is SMNVEV (reference sequence). The CDR3 nucleotides read TGTGCCAGCAGTCTTAGACCATTTAACACTGAAGCTTTCTTT. Its protein is CASSLRPFNTEAFF.

The chain is built from TRBV27 and TRBJ2-2; 9 bases match TRBD1. Germline loops: CDR1 MNHEY, CDR2 SMNVEV (reference sequence). The CDR3 length is 13 residues. Trimming took 9 bases from V and 6 from J; bases not matched to a gene: 5. DNA for the CDR3: TGTGCCAGACAGGGGGCTTATCCCGGGGAGCTGTTTTTT. Its translation is CARQGAYPGELFF.

The chain employs TRBV5-1 and TRBJ2-1; 13 bases are shared with TRBD2. This CDR3 has 16 residues. Trimming at V came to 3 bases and at J to 6 bases, leaving 6 bases not matched to a gene. Germline V gene sequence: CDR1 SGHRS, CDR2 YFSETQ. The CDR3 region has the DNA TGCGCCAGCAGCTCCTTCGGACTAGCGGGAGTCAATGAGCAGTTCTTC. Amino acids: CASSSFGLAGVNEQFF.

This clone was seen just once. The chain joins TRBV28 to TRBJ1-2, with 7 bases matching TRBD1. The CDR3 loop spans 14 amino acids. V lost 6 bases and J lost 3; bases outside the gene matches: 7. Germline loops: CDR1 MDHEN, CDR2 SYDVKM. CDR3 amino acids: CASREGAVDYGYTF. In nucleotides, the CDR3 is TGTGCCAGCAGGGAGGGGGCGGTTGACTATGGCTACACCTTC.

This clone occurred a few times. The V call is TRBV6-5, the J call TRBJ1-2; weak D call: TRBD1 (5 bases). Germline V gives CDR1 MNHEY, CDR2 SVGAGI. The CDR3 runs 12 residues. V was clipped by 6 bases and J by 5 bases, with 10 bases between them. The CDR3 sequence is CASRDTGYGYTF. As DNA, the CDR3 is TGTGCCAGCAGGGACACGGGATATGGCTACACCTTC.